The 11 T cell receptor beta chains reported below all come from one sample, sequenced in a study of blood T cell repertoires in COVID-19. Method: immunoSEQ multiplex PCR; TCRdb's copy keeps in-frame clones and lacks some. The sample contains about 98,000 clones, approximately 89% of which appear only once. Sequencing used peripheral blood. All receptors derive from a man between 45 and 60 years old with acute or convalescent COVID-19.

As DNA, the CDR3 is TGTGCCAGCAGCTCGATAAAGGGGACAGGGACCCTCTCCTACGAGCAGTACTTC. Protein sequence: CASSSIKGTGTLSYEQYF. V is TRBV11-3 and J is TRBJ2-7; TRBD1 aligns across 9 bases. J was trimmed by 0 bases and V by 4 bases; bases with no gene match: 13. Germline lookup yields CDR1 SGHNT and CDR2 YENEEA. The CDR3 spans 18 residues.

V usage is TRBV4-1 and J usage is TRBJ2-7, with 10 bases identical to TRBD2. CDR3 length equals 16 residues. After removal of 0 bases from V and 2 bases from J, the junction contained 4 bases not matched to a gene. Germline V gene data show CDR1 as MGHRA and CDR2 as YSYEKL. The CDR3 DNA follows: TGCGCCAGCAGCCAAGATAGTCTAGCGGGAGCCTACGAGCAGTACTTC. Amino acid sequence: CASSQDSLAGAYEQYF.

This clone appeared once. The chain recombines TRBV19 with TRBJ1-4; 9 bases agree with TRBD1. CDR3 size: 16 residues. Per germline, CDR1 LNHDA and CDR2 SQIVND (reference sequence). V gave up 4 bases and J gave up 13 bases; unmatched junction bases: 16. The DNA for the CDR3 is TGTGCCAGTAGTAGAGACGTCGGAACAGGGGGCTATACACTGTTTTTT. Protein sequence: CASSRDVGTGGYTLFF.

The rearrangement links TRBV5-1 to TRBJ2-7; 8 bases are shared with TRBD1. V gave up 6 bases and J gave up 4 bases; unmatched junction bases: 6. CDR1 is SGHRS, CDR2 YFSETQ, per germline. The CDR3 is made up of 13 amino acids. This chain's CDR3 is CASNGQGKYEQYF. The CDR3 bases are TGCGCCAGCAACGGACAGGGCAAGTACGAGCAGTACTTC.

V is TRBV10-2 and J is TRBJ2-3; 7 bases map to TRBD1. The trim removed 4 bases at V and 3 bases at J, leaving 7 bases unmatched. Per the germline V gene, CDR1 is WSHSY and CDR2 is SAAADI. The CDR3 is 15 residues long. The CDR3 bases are TGCGCCAGCAGTGCCAGGGGGAGAGGGACAGATACGCAGTATTTT. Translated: CASSARGRGTDTQYF.

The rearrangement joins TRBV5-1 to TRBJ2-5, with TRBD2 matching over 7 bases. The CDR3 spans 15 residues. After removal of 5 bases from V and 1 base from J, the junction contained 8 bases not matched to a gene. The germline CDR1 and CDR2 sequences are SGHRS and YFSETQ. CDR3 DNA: TGCGCCAGCAGACCCAGCGGGGAAACCCAAGAGACCCAGTACTTC. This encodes CASRPSGETQETQYF.

The CDR3 sequence: CASSRGSSGLGSYEQYF. DNA for the CDR3: TGTGCCAGCAGCCGCGGGTCCAGCGGGTTGGGCTCCTACGAGCAGTACTTC. The V call is TRBV3-1 (or the pseudogene TRBV3-2), the J call TRBJ2-7; possibly TRBD2 for D (6 bases). V lost 4 bases to trimming and J lost 0 bases, with 19 bases between them. This CDR3 has 17 amino acids. The V gene's germline CDR1 is LGHDT and CDR2 YNNKEL (reference sequence).

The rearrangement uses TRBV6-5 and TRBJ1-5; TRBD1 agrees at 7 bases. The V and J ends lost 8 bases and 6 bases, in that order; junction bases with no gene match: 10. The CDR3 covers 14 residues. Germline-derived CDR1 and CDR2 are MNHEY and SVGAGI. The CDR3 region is CASSDRDNSQPQHF. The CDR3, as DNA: TGTGCCAGCTCCGACAGGGACAACAGTCAGCCCCAGCATTTT.

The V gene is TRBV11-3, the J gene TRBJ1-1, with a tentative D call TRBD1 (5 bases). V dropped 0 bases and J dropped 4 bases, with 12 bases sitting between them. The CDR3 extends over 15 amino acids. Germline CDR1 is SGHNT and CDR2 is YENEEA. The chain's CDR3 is CASSLDLRRGTEAFF. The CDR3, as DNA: TGTGCCAGCAGCTTAGATCTCAGGAGGGGCACTGAAGCTTTCTTT.

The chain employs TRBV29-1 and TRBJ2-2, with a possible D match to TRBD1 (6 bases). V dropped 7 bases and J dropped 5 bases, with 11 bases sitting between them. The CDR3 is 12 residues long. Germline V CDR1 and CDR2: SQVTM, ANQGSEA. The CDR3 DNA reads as TGCAGCGCCATAACAGGGACCGGGGAGCTGTTTTTT. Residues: CSAITGTGELFF.

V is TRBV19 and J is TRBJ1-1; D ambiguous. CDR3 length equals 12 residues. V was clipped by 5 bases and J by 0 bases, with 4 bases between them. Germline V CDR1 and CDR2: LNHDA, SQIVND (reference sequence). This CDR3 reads CASSSMNTEAFF. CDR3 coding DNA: TGTGCCAGTAGTTCAATGAACACTGAAGCTTTCTTT.